This T cell receptor beta chain was sequenced for a study of shared clonotypes between healthy human individuals. General study results and limits: Larger richness was generally estimated for naive than memory subsets.

The V segment lost 5 bases and the J segment 2 bases; nucleotides outside the gene matches: 4. CDR1 is MNHEY and CDR2 is SVGAGI in the germline V gene. The CDR3 consists of 15 residues. Clones were sequenced by immunoSEQ multiplex PCR, and TCRdb holds only the in-frame ones, with some missing. The sample includes some 2 million clones, 90% to 95% seen only once; the top ten take around 0.13%. Points on this clone: What it recognizes is unknown.

The receptor comes from a man aged 18 to 35 in good health. This chain connects TRBV6-5 to TRBJ2-1, with 9 bases aligning to TRBD2. The material sequenced was naive CD4+ T cells sorted from blood. Subset noted: CD45RA+ positively selected. CDR3 loop: CASSTLAGTYNEQFF. CDR3 nucleotide sequence: TGTGCCAGCAGTACCCTAGCGGGGACCTACAATGAGCAGTTCTTC.